This is a list of T cell receptor beta chains from one sample in a study of blood T cell repertoires in COVID-19. Only in-frame clones appear in the TCRdb table, and some are missing; sequencing was by immunoSEQ multiplex PCR. The data show some 170,000 clones, roughly four fifths seen once. Sequencing input: peripheral blood. These receptors all stem from a woman older than 75 with acute or convalescent COVID-19. Each CDR3 is given without its conserved first and last residue. Fields, in order: clone size, V gene, J gene, CDR3 protein. Size is stated for part of the rows, as once, few or many counts, or as a class when the clone is expanded.

few	TRBV6-6	TRBJ2-1	ASSSRDRVKNEQF
.	TRBV19	TRBJ2-5	ASSPGTGSGETQY
.	TRBV5-5	TRBJ2-3	ASSLTWTGGGLSPDTQY
.	TRBV5-4	TRBJ2-2	ASSASGGAGTGELF
.	TRBV19	TRBJ2-1	ASSIVHITYNEQF
.	TRBV27	TRBJ2-2	ASADRGPTNTGELF
.	TRBV12-2	TRBJ1-2	ASRLASPGSYGYT
.	TRBV7-2	TRBJ1-2	ASSSIGRFHNYGYT
.	TRBV19	TRBJ2-7	ASSIWGDEQY
.	TRBV7-2	TRBJ1-2	ASSLAGQGGSGYT
.	TRBV10-3	TRBJ1-2	ARRQGVDYGYT
.	TRBV5-1	TRBJ2-3	ASSQGLIVPDTQY
.	TRBV29-1	TRBJ2-5	SVTDRNIQETQY
.	TRBV5-1	TRBJ1-1	ASSLDRGLVNTEAF
many	TRBV2	TRBJ1-4	ASRVQGTGEKLF
.	TRBV15	TRBJ1-5	ATSREPRVEGVQPQH
.	TRBV2	TRBJ2-1	ASSVPPGGSGNEQF
once	TRBV6-4	TRBJ2-1	ASSDWSGGGALNEQF
.	TRBV5-1	TRBJ2-1	ASSFTARPRVNEQF
.	TRBV10-3	TRBJ2-3	AMQGPGRTDTQY
.	TRBV5-4	TRBJ2-1	ASSETRGAGGNEQF
.	TRBV5-1	TRBJ1-3	ASSHGQGYGNTIY
.	TRBV5-6	TRBJ2-2	ASSLYGGNTGELF
.	TRBV9	TRBJ2-2	ASSGRTDSNTGELF
.	TRBV5-1	TRBJ2-1	ASSRGLAGGGIYNEQF
few	TRBV6-1	TRBJ1-2	ASSEDRGYT
.	TRBV7-9	TRBJ1-2	ASSLLLT
once	TRBV6-6	TRBJ1-1	ASSGQANTEAF
.	TRBV7-2	TRBJ1-5	ASSPDRGNQPQH
.	TRBV4-3	TRBJ2-7	ASSQQAAGELTSYEQY
.	TRBV6-6	TRBJ1-4	ASTVRGGGGEKLF
once	TRBV7-9	TRBJ2-3	ASSLERGAFGTDTQY
.	TRBV7-8	TRBJ2-7	ASSPFIGGGAEQY
.	TRBV2	TRBJ1-2	ASSEDRGAYGYT
.	TRBV12-5	TRBJ2-7	ASGLGPQGEQY
.	TRBV10-1	TRBJ2-3	AGGGGGPYTQY
.	TRBV3-1/TRBV3-2	TRBJ1-5	ASSQGTVGNQPQH
.	TRBV7-6	TRBJ1-5	ASSPGQGNLGNQPQH
.	TRBV6-2/TRBV6-3	TRBJ2-7	ASSTPIDSGRTPYKQY
.	TRBV27	TRBJ1-1	ASSLSRQTGAF
.	TRBV7-2	TRBJ1-6	ASSSTGGPVPLH
.	TRBV28	TRBJ1-2	ASRPPTGSYGYT
few	TRBV7-3	TRBJ2-3	ASSLAGGSTDTQY
.	TRBV6-1	TRBJ1-3	ASSEVGALSGNTIY
.	TRBV5-4	TRBJ2-6	ASSQTGAGANVLT
.	TRBV9	TRBJ2-7	ASSVERGGYEQY
.	TRBV6-5	TRBJ2-3	AIRDSGYTQY
once	TRBV28	TRBJ2-1	ASSLNAGRNEQF
once	TRBV18	TRBJ1-2	ASSPRGTSNYGYT
.	TRBV11-2	TRBJ2-7	ASSQGSGTMIPYEQY
.	TRBV11-2	TRBJ1-1	ASSPQPDRVAEAF
.	TRBV5-1	TRBJ1-2	ASSLAGDIFNYGYT
.	TRBV5-1	TRBJ1-5	ASREGALNQPQH
.	TRBV5-4	TRBJ1-1	ASSGGSPGDTEAF